One and the same sample provided the 24 T cell receptor beta chains below, sequenced in a study of blood T cells in healthy people across ages. Combining a sample-barcoded 5' primer with a J-beta primer mix, a second PCR ran for roughly 7 to 12 cycles. TCRdb processed the 5' RACE reads anew with MiXCR; each CDR3 protein has one entry. The sample yields about 680,000 distinct CDR3 sequences, around half seen once. Material: blood. The receptors come from a woman in her sixties in good health.

This clonotype was detected many times. The V call is TRBV29-1, the J call TRBJ2-3, with 11 bases aligning to TRBD2. From germline, CDR1 is SQVTM and CDR2 ANQGSEA. CDR3 length: 12 residues. Trimming at V came to 7 bases and at J to 6 bases, leaving 3 bases not matched to a gene. The CDR3 DNA reads as TGCAGCGAGACTAGCGGGACTGATACGCAGTATTTT. Translating it yields CSETSGTDTQYF.

V and J are TRBV24-1 and TRBJ2-1, with D possibly TRBD2 on 5 matching bases. Trimming took 1 base from V and 1 from J, leaving 10 bases between them. Looked up from germline, CDR1 is KGHDR and CDR2 is SFDVKD. This CDR3 is built from 16 residues. The CDR3 DNA reads as TGTGCCACCAGTGATTTTCCCCGCGGGTCCTACAATGAGCAGTTCTTC. Translated, it gives CATSDFPRGSYNEQFF.

CDR3 in amino acids: CASSLDDATNEKLFF. The DNA of the CDR3 is TGTGCCAGCAGCTTAGACGACGCAACTAATGAAAAACTGTTTTTT. The rearrangement links TRBV7-6 to TRBJ1-4; no reliable D call. The CDR3 length is 15 residues. Per germline, CDR1 SGHVS and CDR2 FNYEAQ. V was cut by 1 base and J by 0 bases, with 6 bases left in between.

This clonotype has a count of ten or more. The chain carries TRBV20-1 and TRBJ2-3; 7 bases match TRBD2. The CDR3 loop spans 15 amino acids. V lost 6 bases and J lost 0; bases outside the gene matches: 9. Germline CDR1 is DFQATT and CDR2 is SNEGSKA (reference sequence). The CDR3 region has the DNA TGCAGTGCCAATGGGGGGGATGGAAGCACAGATACGCAGTATTTT. It encodes CSANGGDGSTDTQYF.

This chain links TRBV20-1 with TRBJ2-3; possibly TRBD1 or TRBD2 for D (5 bases each). Looked up from germline, CDR1 is DFQATT and CDR2 is SNEGSKA (reference sequence). V lost 0 bases to trimming and J lost 1 base, with 11 bases between them. The CDR3 has 15 residues. In nucleotides, the CDR3 is TGCAGTGCTAGAGAAGGGACCGCTGGCACAGATACGCAGTATTTT. Protein: CSAREGTAGTDTQYF.

The chain recombines TRBV6-6 with TRBJ2-1, with TRBD2 identical over 13 bases. V lost 2 bases to trimming and J lost 13 bases; unmatched junction nucleotides: 11. Germline V gene data show CDR1 as MNHNY and CDR2 as SVGAGI (reference sequence). The CDR3 runs to 16 residues. CDR3 nucleotide sequence: TGTGCCAGCAGTTACCATACTAGCGGGAGGGAAGGTGAACAGTTCTTC. It encodes CASSYHTSGREGEQFF.

This clonotype has a count of ten or more. The gene calls are TRBV27 and TRBJ2-1, with D maybe TRBD1 (6 bases). The CDR3 consists of 12 residues. V was trimmed by 6 bases and J by 7 bases, leaving 10 bases between them. Looked up from germline, CDR1 is MNHEY and CDR2 is SMNVEV (reference sequence). The CDR3 loop is CASSDRFNEQFF. The CDR3 DNA is TGTGCCAGCAGCGACAGGTTTAATGAGCAGTTCTTC.

The rearrangement joins TRBV30 to TRBJ1-5; no firm D call. The CDR3 is 15 amino acids. Germline V gives CDR1 GTSNPN, CDR2 SVGIG (reference sequence). With 2 bases removed from V and 0 bases from J, the gap between germline ends came to 11 bases. Here the CDR3 reads CAWSSGGYSNQPQHF. The CDR3 DNA is TGTGCCTGGAGTTCGGGCGGATATAGCAATCAGCCCCAGCATTTT.

The genes are TRBV20-1 and TRBJ1-2, with D perhaps TRBD1 (6 bases). The CDR3 has 16 amino acids. V lost 6 bases and J lost 8, with 28 bases in between. Germline lookup yields CDR1 DFQATT and CDR2 SNEGSKA (reference sequence). This chain's CDR3 is CSAINPGTRRTGGYTF. The CDR3 DNA reads TGCAGTGCCATAAATCCCGGGACACGGAGAACGGGAGGCTACACCTTC.

The chain combines TRBV7-2 with TRBJ1-2; 9 nucleotides match TRBD1. The CDR3 length is 16 residues. Germline trimming cut 5 bases from V and 7 bases from J; bases unmatched to any gene: 14. The germline V gene encodes CDR1 SGHTA and CDR2 FQGNSA. Here the CDR3 DNA reads TGTGCCAGCAGCCCCGGAGCGGGGACAGGGCCCTTTGGCTACACCTTC. Its translation is CASSPGAGTGPFGYTF.

Comments on this clonotype: The junction departs from the called germline gene at one end, perhaps through a read error. The chain couples TRBV7-3 to TRBJ2-7; 9 bases line up with TRBD1. Looked up from germline, CDR1 is SGHTA and CDR2 is FQGTGA. This CDR3 is 14 amino acids long. The CDR3 is CASSLLGQGGERYF. As DNA, the CDR3 is TGTGCCAGCAGCTTATTGGGACAGGGAGGCGAGCGGTACTTC.

V gene TRBV29-1 combines with J gene TRBJ2-5, with D possibly TRBD1 on 5 matching bases. The CDR3 loop spans 12 amino acids. V lost 7 bases, J lost 5 bases, and 14 bases lay in between. The germline CDR1 and CDR2 sequences are SQVTM and ANQGSEA. Written as DNA, the CDR3 is TGCAGCGCCGTGCGTAGGGGCGAGACCCAGTACTTC. Translation: CSAVRRGETQYF. The complete variable domain, with remaining parts taken from reference TRBV29-1 and TRBJ2-5, reads SAVISQKPSRDICQRGTSLTIQCQVDSQVTMMFWYRQQPGQSLTLIATANQGSEATYESGFVIDKFPISRPNLTFSTLTVSNMSPEDSSIYLCSAVRRGETQYFGPGTRLLVL.

In this sample, this clonotype turned up a few times. The chain couples TRBV7-2 to TRBJ2-2; no reliable D call. The CDR3 is 13 amino acids. The ends were cut back, 2 bases at V and 6 bases at J, with 7 bases in the middle. CDR1 is SGHTA and CDR2 is FQGNSA in the germline V gene. The CDR3 DNA follows: TGTGCCAGCAGCTTACGTGTGCCCGGGGAGCTGTTTTTT. It yields the protein CASSLRVPGELFF.

The genes are TRBV3-1 and TRBJ2-2; 11 positions agree with TRBD2. V dropped 3 bases and J dropped 6; count of bases not matched to a gene: 15. Germline V gene lookup returns CDR1 LGHDT and CDR2 YNNKEL (reference sequence). There are 19 residues in the CDR3. The CDR3 bases are TGTGCCAGCAGCCAGACACCGCTTACTAGCGGGAGAGTTCCCGGGGAGCTGTTTTTT. It codes for CASSQTPLTSGRVPGELFF. Variable domain in full (rest from reference TRBV3-1 and TRBJ2-2): DTAVSQTPKYLVTQMGNDKSIKCEQNLGHDTMYWYKQDSKKFLKIMFSYNNKELIINETVPNRFSPKSPDKAHLNLHINSLELGDSAVYFCASSQTPLTSGRVPGELFFGEGSRLTVL.

This rearrangement joins TRBV3-1 to TRBJ1-2; perhaps TRBD1 as D (5 bases). The V gene's germline CDR1 is LGHDT and CDR2 YNNKEL (reference sequence). This CDR3 comprises 12 residues. Trimming shortened V by 8 bases and J by 0 bases, and 7 bases separated the two germline ends. The CDR3 DNA reads TGTGCCAGCGGGACGGCTAACTATGGCTACACCTTC. It is translated as CASGTANYGYTF.

This clonotype was picked up one time. The CDR3 is CASSFNSGSTDTQYF. The CDR3 nucleotides are TGTGCCAGCAGCTTCAATAGCGGGAGCACAGATACGCAGTATTTT. The V gene is TRBV7-2, the J gene TRBJ2-3; 7 bases are shared with TRBD2. CDR3 length: 15 residues. Looked up from germline, CDR1 is SGHTA and CDR2 is FQGNSA. Trimming took 3 bases from V and 0 from J; bases not matched to a gene: 3. Combining the CDR3 with reference TRBV7-2 and TRBJ2-3 gives the whole variable domain GAGVSQSPSNKVTEKGKDVELRCDPISGHTALYWYRQSLGQGLEFLIYFQGNSAPDKSGLPSDRFSAERTGGSVSTLTIQRTQQEDSAVYLCASSFNSGSTDTQYFGPGTRLTVL.

The rearrangement joins TRBV29-1 to TRBJ1-1; D is possibly TRBD1 (6 bases). The ends were cut back, 4 bases at V and 6 bases at J, with 15 bases in the middle. There are 13 residues in the CDR3. In germline, CDR1 is SQVTM, CDR2 ANQGSEA. The CDR3 coding sequence is TGCAGCGTTGCGCGACAGGTCGAGTCTGAAGCTTTCTTT. Translated: CSVARQVESEAFF.

This rearrangement joins TRBV28 to TRBJ1-1; D unclear. The V gene lost 2 bases and the J gene lost 5 bases, with 12 bases spanning the gap. The CDR3 length is 14 residues. In germline, CDR1 is MDHEN, CDR2 SYDVKM. CDR3 coding DNA: TGTGCCAGCAGTTTACCGGGGATTACAACTGAAGCTTTCTTT. Translation gives CASSLPGITTEAFF.

V is TRBV20-1 and J is TRBJ1-2; weak D call: TRBD1 (6 bases). The CDR3 length is 13 residues. CDR1 is DFQATT and CDR2 is SNEGSKA in the germline V gene (reference sequence). V lost 6 bases and J 7 bases, leaving 18 bases between the germline ends. The CDR3 protein is CSALNREMRGYTF. The CDR3 bases are TGCAGTGCCCTAAACAGGGAAATGCGTGGCTACACCTTC.

The rearrangement uses TRBV5-1 and TRBJ2-3; 9 positions agree with TRBD2. The CDR3 covers 17 residues. Germline V gives CDR1 SGHRS, CDR2 YFSETQ. The trim removed 0 bases at V and 1 base at J, leaving 6 bases unmatched. The CDR3, as DNA: TGCGCCAGCAGCTTGGGTACCTTAGCGGGGGGCACAGATACGCAGTATTTT. Translation gives CASSLGTLAGGTDTQYF.

Only one count was recorded for this clonotype. The V and J genes are TRBV7-3 and TRBJ2-5, with D maybe TRBD2 (6 bases). This CDR3 is built from 13 residues. V was pared by 5 bases and J by 11 bases, with 18 bases between. Germline V gives CDR1 SGHTA, CDR2 FQGTGA. CDR3: CASSRGTYNEQYF. The CDR3 coding sequence is TGTGCCAGCAGCCGCGGGACCTACAATGAGCAGTACTTC.

V is TRBV7-9 and J is TRBJ2-3; 15 bases map to TRBD2. Germline V gene data show CDR1 as SEHNR and CDR2 as FQNEAQ (reference sequence). The J segment lost 0 bases and the V segment lost 6 bases, leaving 4 bases of the junction unmatched. CDR3 length: 17 residues. The CDR3 DNA is TGTGCCAGCAGTGGACTAGCGGGAGGGTCTAGCACAGATACGCAGTATTTT. It is translated as CASSGLAGGSSTDTQYF. Based on the CDR3 plus reference TRBV7-9 and TRBJ2-3, the full variable domain is DTGVSQNPRHKITKRGQNVTFRCDPISEHNRLYWYRQTLGQGPEFLTYFQNEAQLEKSRLLSDRFSAERPKGSFSTLEIQRTEQGDSAMYLCASSGLAGGSSTDTQYFGPGTRLTVL.

The rearrangement links TRBV10-3 to TRBJ2-7; a weak D match, TRBD2 (6 bases). V was cut by 0 bases and J by 0 bases, with 15 bases left in between. This CDR3 region has 17 residues. Looked up from germline, CDR1 is ENHRY and CDR2 is SYGVKD. The CDR3 sequence is CAISESGSGTRSYEQYF. In nucleotides, the CDR3 is TGTGCCATCAGTGAGTCGGGTAGCGGAACCCGCTCCTACGAGCAGTACTTC.

This clonotype came up a few times. This sequence joins TRBV18 and TRBJ1-2, with 8 bases lining up with TRBD1. CDR3 length: 16 residues. The germline CDR1 and CDR2 sequences are KGHSH and LQKENI. With V trimmed by 3 bases and J by 4 bases, 10 bases remained unmatched. The CDR3 DNA sequence: TGTGCCAGCTCACCTGGGACAGGCCGCATTGTCTATGGCTACACCTTC. Residues: CASSPGTGRIVYGYTF.